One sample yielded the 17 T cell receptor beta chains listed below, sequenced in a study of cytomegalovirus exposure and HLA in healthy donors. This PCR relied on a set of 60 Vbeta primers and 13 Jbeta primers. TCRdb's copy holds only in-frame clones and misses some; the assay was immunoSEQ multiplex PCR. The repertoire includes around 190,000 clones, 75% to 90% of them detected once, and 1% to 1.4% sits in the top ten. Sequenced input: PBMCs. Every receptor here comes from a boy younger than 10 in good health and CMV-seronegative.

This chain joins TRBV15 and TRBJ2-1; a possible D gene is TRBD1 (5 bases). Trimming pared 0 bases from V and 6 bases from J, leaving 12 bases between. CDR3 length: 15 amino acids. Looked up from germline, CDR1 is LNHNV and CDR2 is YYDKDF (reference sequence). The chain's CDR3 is CATSRDQGRSNEQFF. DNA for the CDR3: TGTGCCACCAGCAGAGATCAGGGCAGATCCAATGAGCAGTTCTTC.

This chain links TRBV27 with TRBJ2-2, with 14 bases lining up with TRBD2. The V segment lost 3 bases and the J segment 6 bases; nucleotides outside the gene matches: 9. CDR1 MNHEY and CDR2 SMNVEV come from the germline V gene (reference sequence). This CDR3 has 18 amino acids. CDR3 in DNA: TGTGCCAGCAGTTTTGGGACTAGCGGGGGCCCGTTTCCCGGGGAGCTGTTTTTT. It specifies CASSFGTSGGPFPGELFF.

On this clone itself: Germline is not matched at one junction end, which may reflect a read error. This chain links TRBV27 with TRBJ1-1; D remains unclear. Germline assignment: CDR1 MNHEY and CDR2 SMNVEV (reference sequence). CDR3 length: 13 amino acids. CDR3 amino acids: CASSLGTHTEAFF. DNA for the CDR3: TGTGCCAGCAGTTTGGGCACCCACACAGAAGCTTTCTTT.

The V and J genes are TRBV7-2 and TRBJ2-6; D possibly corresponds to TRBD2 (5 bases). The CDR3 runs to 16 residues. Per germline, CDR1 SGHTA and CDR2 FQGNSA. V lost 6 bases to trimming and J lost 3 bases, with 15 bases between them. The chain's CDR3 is CASRDEGTFGANVLTF. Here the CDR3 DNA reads TGTGCCAGCAGGGACGAGGGAACTTTTGGGGCCAACGTCCTGACTTTC.

DNA for the CDR3: TGTGCCACCCGGGAGGGGCGCCGGGGGGCGGGGACTGAAGCTTTCTTT. Amino acid sequence: CATREGRRGAGTEAFF. This chain links TRBV28 with TRBJ1-1, with a weak D call TRBD1 (6 bases). Trimming stripped 10 bases from V and 5 bases from J, with 26 bases between. CDR1 is MDHEN and CDR2 is SYDVKM in the germline V gene. This CDR3 region has 16 residues.

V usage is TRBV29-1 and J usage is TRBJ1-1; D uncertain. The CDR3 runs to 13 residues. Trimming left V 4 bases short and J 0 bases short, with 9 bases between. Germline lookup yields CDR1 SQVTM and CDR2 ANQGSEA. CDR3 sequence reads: CSVARRMNTEAFF. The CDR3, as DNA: TGCAGCGTTGCTAGAAGAATGAACACTGAAGCTTTCTTT.

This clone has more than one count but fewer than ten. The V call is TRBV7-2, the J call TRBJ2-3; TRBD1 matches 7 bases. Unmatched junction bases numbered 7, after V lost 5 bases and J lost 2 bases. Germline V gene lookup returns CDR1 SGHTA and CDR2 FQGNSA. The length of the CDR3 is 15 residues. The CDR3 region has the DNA TGTGCCAGCAGCCTCCTCACAGGGGCCACAGATACGCAGTATTTT. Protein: CASSLLTGATDTQYF.

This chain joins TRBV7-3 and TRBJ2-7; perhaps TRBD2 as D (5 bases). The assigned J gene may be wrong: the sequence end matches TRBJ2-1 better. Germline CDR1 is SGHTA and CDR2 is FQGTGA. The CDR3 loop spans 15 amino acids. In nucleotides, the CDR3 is TGTGCCAGCAGCTTAAATAATACGGCGGGCGGGGAGCAGTTCTTC. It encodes CASSLNNTAGGEQFF.

The CDR3 here is CASSPGTSGETQYF. The CDR3 coding sequence is TGCGCCAGCAGCCCCGGGACTAGCGGAGAGACCCAGTACTTC. The chain recombines TRBV5-1 with TRBJ2-5; 11 bases align to TRBD2. Germline trimming cut 4 bases from V and 4 bases from J; bases unmatched to any gene: 3. Per germline, CDR1 SGHRS and CDR2 YFSETQ. The CDR3 is made up of 14 amino acids.

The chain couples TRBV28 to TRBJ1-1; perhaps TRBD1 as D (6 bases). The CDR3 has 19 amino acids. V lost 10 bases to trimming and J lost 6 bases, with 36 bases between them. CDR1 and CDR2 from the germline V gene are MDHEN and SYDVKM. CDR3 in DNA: TGTGCCACCAGGCTTAGCTTGAAGGGGGGGTATCTCGCGAGGCCTGAAGCTTTCTTT. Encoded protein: CATRLSLKGGYLARPEAFF.

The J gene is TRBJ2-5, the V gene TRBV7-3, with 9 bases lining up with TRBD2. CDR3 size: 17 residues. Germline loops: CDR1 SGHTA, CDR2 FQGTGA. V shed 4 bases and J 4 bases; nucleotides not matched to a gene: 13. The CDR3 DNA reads TGTGCCAGCAGCTCCACCCGTAGTGCGGGGGGGAGAGAGACCCAGTACTTC. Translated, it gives CASSSTRSAGGRETQYF.

The DNA of the CDR3 is TGTGCCAGCCTACTTCGACAGGGGGCTTTAACTGAAGCTTTCTTT. Translation gives CASLLRQGALTEAFF. The V and J genes are TRBV18 and TRBJ1-1; 10 bases are shared with TRBD1. The CDR3 extends over 15 amino acids. After removal of 8 bases from V and 5 bases from J, the junction contained 11 bases not matched to a gene. The germline V gene encodes CDR1 KGHSH and CDR2 LQKENI.

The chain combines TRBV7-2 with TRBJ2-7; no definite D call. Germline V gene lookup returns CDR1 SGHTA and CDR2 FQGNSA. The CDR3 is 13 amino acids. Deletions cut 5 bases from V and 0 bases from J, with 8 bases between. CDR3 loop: CASSHPGSYEQYF. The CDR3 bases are TGTGCCAGCAGCCATCCGGGCTCCTACGAGCAGTACTTC.

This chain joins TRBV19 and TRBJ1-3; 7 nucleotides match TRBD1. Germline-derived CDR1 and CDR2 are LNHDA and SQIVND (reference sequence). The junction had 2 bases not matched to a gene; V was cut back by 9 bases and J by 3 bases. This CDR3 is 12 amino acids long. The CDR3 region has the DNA TGTGCCAGCGGACAGGTTGGAAACACCATATATTTT. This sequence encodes CASGQVGNTIYF.

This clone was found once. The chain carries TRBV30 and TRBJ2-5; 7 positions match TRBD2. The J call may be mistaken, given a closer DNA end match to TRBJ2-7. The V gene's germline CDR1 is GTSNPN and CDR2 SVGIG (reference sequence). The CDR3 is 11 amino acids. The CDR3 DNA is TGTGCCTGGGGGGGGGTAGGCGAGCAGTACTTC. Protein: CAWGGVGEQYF.

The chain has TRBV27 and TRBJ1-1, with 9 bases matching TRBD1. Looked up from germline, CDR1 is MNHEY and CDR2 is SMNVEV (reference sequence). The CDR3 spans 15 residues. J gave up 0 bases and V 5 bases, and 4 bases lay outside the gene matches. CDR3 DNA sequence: TGTGCCAGCAGTGCCACAGGGGGCGTGAACACTGAAGCTTTCTTT. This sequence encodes CASSATGGVNTEAFF.

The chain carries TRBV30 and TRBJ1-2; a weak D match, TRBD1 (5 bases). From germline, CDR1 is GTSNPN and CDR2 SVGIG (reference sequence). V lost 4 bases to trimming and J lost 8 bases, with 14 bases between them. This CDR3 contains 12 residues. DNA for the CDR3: TGTGCCTGGAAGACAGTCACCGGCGGCTACACCTTC. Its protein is CAWKTVTGGYTF.